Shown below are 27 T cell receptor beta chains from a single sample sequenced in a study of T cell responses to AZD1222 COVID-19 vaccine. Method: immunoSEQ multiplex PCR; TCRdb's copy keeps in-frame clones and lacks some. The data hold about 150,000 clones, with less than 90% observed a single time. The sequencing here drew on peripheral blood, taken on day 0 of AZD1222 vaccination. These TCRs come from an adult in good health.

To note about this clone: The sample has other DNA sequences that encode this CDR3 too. The CDR3 region is CASSPGTATYEQYF. The CDR3 DNA sequence: TGTGCCAGCTCACCAGGGACAGCTACCTACGAGCAGTACTTC. The chain uses TRBV18 and TRBJ2-7; TRBD1 matches 7 bases. The ends lost 2 bases at V and 2 bases at J; junction bases unmatched: 3. CDR1 is KGHSH and CDR2 is LQKENI in the germline V gene. The CDR3 runs 14 residues.

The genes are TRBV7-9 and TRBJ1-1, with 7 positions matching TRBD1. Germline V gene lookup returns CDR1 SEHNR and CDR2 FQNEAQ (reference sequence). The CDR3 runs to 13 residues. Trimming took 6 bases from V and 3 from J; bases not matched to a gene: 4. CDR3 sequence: CASRDRIDTEAFF. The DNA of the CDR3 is TGTGCCAGCAGGGACAGGATCGACACTGAAGCTTTCTTT.

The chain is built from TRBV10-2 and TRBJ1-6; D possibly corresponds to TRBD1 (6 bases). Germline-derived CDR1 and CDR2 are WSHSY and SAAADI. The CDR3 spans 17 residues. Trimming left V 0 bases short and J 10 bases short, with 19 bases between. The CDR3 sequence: CASSESSRIGGSSPLHF. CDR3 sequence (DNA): TGCGCCAGCAGTGAGTCTTCGCGTATAGGGGGTAGCTCACCCCTCCACTTT.

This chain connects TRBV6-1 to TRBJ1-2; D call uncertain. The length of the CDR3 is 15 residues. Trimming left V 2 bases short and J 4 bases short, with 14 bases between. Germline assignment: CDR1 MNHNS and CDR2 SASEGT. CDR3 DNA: TGTGCCAGCAGTGAACAATCTAGCCCGCCCTATGGCTACACCTTC. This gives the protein CASSEQSSPPYGYTF.

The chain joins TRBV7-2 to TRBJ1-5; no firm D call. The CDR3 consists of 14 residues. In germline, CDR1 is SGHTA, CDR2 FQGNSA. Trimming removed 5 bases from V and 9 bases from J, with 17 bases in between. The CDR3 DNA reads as TGTGCCAGCAGCCAAGTGCCCTTACGTGGGCCCCAGCATTTT. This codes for CASSQVPLRGPQHF.

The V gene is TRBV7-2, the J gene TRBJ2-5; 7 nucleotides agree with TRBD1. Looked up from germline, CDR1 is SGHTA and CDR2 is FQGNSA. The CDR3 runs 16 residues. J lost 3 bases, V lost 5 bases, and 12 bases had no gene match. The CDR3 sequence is CASSAFRDRLKETQYF. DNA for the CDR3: TGTGCCAGCAGCGCATTCCGGGACAGACTTAAAGAGACCCAGTACTTC.

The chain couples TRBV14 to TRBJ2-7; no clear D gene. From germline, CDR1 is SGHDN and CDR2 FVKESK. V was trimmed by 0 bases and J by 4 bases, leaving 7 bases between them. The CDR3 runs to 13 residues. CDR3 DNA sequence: TGTGCCAGCAGCCAAGATGCCTCATACGAGCAGTACTTC. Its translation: CASSQDASYEQYF. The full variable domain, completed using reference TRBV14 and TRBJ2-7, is EAGVTQFPSHSVIEKGQTVTLRCDPISGHDNLYWYRRVMGKEIKFLLHFVKESKQDESGMPNNRFLAERTGGTYSTLKVQPAELEDSGVYFCASSQDASYEQYFGPGTRLTVT.

CDR3 nucleotides: TGTGCCAGCAGCGACGGGACAGGGGTCCAAGAGACCCAGTACTTC. Translation: CASSDGTGVQETQYF. The J gene is TRBJ2-5, the V gene TRBV9, with TRBD1 matching over 10 bases. This CDR3 is 15 amino acids long. V gave up 3 bases and J gave up 1 base; unmatched junction bases: 3. Germline values: CDR1 SGDLS, CDR2 YYNGEE.

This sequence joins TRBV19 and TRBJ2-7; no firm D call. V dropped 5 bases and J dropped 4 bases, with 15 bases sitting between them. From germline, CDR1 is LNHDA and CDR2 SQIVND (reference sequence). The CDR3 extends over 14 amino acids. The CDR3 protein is CASSQTWAAYEQYF. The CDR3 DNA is TGTGCCAGTAGTCAGACCTGGGCAGCATACGAGCAGTACTTC.

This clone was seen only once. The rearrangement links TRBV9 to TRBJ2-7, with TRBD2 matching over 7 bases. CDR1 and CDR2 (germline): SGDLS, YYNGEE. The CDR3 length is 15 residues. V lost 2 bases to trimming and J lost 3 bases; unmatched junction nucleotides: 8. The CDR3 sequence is CASSVTGTTGYEQYF. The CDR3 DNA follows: TGTGCCAGCAGCGTTACCGGGACTACTGGCTACGAGCAGTACTTC.

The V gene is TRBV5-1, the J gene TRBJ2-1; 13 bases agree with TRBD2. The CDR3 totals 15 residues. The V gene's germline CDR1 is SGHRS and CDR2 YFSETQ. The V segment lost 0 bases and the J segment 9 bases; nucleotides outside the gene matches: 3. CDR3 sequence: CASSLGLAGGGEQFF. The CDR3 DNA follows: TGCGCCAGCAGCTTGGGACTAGCGGGGGGCGGTGAGCAGTTCTTC.

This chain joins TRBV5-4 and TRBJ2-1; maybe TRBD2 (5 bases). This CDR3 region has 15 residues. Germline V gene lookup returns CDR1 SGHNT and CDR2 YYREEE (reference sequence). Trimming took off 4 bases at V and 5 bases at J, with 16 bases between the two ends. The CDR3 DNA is TGTGCCAGCAGCGGCGGGCAGAAGTTACACAATGAGCAGTTCTTC. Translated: CASSGGQKLHNEQFF.

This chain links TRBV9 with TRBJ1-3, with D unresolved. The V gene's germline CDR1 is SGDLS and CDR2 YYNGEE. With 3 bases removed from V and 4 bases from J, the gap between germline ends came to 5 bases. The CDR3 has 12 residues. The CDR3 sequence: CASSASGNTIYF. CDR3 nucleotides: TGTGCCAGCAGCGCGTCAGGAAACACCATATATTTT.

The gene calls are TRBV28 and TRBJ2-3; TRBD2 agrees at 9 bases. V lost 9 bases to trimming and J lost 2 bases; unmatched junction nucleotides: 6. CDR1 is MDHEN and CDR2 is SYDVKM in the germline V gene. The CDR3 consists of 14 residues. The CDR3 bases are TGTGCCAGTAGAGAGCGGGGGGACACAGATACGCAGTATTTT. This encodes CASRERGDTDTQYF.

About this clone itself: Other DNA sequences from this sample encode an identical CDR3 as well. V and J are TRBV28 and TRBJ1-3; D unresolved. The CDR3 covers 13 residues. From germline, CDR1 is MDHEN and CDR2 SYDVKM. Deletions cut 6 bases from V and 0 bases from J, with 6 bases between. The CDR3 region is CASSWDSGNTIYF. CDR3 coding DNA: TGTGCCAGCAGCTGGGACTCTGGAAACACCATATATTTT.

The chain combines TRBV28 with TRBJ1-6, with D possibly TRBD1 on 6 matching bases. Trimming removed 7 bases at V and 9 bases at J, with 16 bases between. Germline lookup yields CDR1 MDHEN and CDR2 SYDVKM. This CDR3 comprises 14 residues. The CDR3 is CASTPGQRVSPLHF. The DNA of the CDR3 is TGTGCCAGCACCCCCGGACAGAGAGTTTCACCCCTCCACTTT.

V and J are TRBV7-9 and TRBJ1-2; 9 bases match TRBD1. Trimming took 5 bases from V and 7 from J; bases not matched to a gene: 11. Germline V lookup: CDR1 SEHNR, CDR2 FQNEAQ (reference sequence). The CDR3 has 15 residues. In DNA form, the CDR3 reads TGTGCCAGCAGCCATGCACCGGGACAGGGAACTGGCTACACCTTC. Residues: CASSHAPGQGTGYTF.

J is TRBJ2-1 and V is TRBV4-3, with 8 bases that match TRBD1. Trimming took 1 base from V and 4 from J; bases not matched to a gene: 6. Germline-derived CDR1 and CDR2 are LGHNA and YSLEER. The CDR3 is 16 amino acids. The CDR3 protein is CASSQGRRDRYNEQFF. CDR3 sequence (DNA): TGCGCCAGCAGCCAAGGCCGCCGGGACAGGTACAATGAGCAGTTCTTC.

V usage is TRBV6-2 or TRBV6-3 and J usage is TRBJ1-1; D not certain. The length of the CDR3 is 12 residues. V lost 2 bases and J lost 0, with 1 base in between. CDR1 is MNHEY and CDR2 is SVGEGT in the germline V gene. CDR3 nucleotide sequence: TGTGCCAGCAGTTACGTGAACACTGAAGCTTTCTTT. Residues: CASSYVNTEAFF.

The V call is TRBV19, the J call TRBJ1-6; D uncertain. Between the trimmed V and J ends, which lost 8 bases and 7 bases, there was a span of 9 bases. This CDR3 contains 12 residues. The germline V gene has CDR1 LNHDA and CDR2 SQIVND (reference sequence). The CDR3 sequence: CASQIGNSPLHF. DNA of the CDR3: TGTGCCAGTCAGATCGGCAATTCACCCCTCCACTTT.

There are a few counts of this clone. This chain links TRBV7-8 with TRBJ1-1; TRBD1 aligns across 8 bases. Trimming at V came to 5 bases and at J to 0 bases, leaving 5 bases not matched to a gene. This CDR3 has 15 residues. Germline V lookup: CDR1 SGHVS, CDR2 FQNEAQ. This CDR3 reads CASSLSGGMNTEAFF. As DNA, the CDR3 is TGTGCCAGCAGCCTCTCAGGGGGCATGAACACTGAAGCTTTCTTT. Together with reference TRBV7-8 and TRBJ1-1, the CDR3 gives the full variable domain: GAGVSQSPRYKVAKRGQDVALRCDPISGHVSLFWYQQALGQGPEFLTYFQNEAQLDKSGLPSDRFFAERPEGSVSTLKIQRTQQEDSAVYLCASSLSGGMNTEAFFGQGTRLTVV.

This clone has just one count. CDR3 sequence (DNA): TGTGCCAGCAGCCGGCTAGCGGGGGTCGACAATGAGCAGTTCTTC. Amino acids: CASSRLAGVDNEQFF. The chain combines TRBV7-8 with TRBJ2-1, with 10 positions matching TRBD2. The CDR3 sequence is 15 residues long. V trimming: 5 bases; J trimming: 5 bases; junction bases outside the gene matches: 6. CDR1 and CDR2 from the germline V gene are SGHVS and FQNEAQ.

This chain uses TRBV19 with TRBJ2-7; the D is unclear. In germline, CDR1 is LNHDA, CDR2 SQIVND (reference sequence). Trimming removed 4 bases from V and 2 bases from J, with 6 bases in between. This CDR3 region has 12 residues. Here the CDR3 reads CASSKDAYEQYF. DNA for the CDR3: TGTGCCAGTAGTAAGGACGCCTACGAGCAGTACTTC.

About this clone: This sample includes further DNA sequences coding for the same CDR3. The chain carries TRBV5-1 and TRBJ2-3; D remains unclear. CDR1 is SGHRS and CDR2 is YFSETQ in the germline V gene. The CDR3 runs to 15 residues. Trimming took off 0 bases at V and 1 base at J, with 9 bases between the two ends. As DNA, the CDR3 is TGCGCCAGCAGCTTGGCTGGTCAGGGCACAGATACGCAGTATTTT. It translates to CASSLAGQGTDTQYF.

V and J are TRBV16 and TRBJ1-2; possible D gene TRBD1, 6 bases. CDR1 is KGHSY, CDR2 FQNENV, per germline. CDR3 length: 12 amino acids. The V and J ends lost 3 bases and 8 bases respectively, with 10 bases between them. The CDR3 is CASSQAGVGYTF. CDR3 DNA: TGTGCCAGCAGCCAGGCAGGGGTCGGCTACACCTTC.

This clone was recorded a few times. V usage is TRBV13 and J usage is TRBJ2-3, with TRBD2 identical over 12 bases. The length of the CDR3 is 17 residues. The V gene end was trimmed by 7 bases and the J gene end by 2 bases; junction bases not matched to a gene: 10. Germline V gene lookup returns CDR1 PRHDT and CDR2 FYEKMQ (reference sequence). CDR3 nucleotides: TGTGCCAGCATGCCTAGCGGGGGGGCGGGACCCACAGATACGCAGTATTTT. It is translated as CASMPSGGAGPTDTQYF. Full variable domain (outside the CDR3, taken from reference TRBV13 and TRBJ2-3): AAGVIQSPRHLIKEKRETATLKCYPIPRHDTVYWYQQGPGQDPQFLISFYEKMQSDKGSIPDRFSAQQFSDYHSELNMSSLELGDSALYFCASMPSGGAGPTDTQYFGPGTRLTVL.

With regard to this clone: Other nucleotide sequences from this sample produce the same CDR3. The CDR3 loop reads CASSESVRSPLHF. In DNA form, the CDR3 reads TGTGCCAGCAGTGAGAGTGTGCGGTCACCCCTCCACTTT. The rearrangement joins TRBV6-4 to TRBJ1-6; D unclear. Germline CDR1 is MRHNA and CDR2 is SNTAGT. The CDR3 length is 13 residues. The V end was cut by 3 bases, the J end by 10 bases, with 10 bases between.